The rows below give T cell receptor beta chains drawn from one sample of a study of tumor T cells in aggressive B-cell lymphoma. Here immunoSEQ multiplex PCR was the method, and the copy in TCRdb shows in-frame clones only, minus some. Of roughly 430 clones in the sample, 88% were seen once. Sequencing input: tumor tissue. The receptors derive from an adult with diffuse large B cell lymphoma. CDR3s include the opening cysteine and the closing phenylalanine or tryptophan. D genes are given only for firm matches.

CSARLAIRGGTYYEQYF	TRBJ2-7	NA	TRBV29-1
CAIGGRLAGGVDTQYF	TRBJ2-3	TRBD2	TRBV10-2
CASGPTGSGEKLFF	TRBJ1-4	NA	TRBV12-5
CANRPPGQGNTGELFF	TRBJ2-2	NA	TRBV6-6
CASSAPDREIQPQHF	TRBJ1-5	TRBD1	TRBV6-6
CASTGTGGNTEAFF	TRBJ1-1	TRBD1	TRBV27
CSVDSGGPETQYF	TRBJ2-5	TRBD2	TRBV29-1
CASSDTIDRGSGYTF	TRBJ1-2	TRBD1	TRBV2
CSGGTGADTQYF	TRBJ2-3	TRBD1	TRBV29-1
CASSLSGLAGSPDTQYF	TRBJ2-3	TRBD2	TRBV7-2
CATVTDPQGPLRETQYF	TRBJ2-5	NA	TRBV10-1
CASSLVSSGSYEQYF	TRBJ2-7	TRBD2	TRBV5-1
CASSLVGGNYEQYF	TRBJ2-7	TRBD2	TRBV5-1
CASSFRQGKGTETQYF	TRBJ2-5	TRBD1	TRBV27
CATSRDPGDIGGNQPQHF	TRBJ1-5	NA	TRBV15
CASSPPGTQGALYGYTF	TRBJ1-2	TRBD1	TRBV19
CASSFRRGGRNTEAFF	TRBJ1-1	NA	TRBV27
CASSPGTGLGTGELFF	TRBJ2-2	TRBD1	TRBV4-3
CASSYEGDNYGYTF	TRBJ1-2	NA	TRBV28
CSVWGTGVTYEQYF	TRBJ2-7	TRBD1	TRBV29-1
CASSLEAGGRSYNEQFF	TRBJ2-1	TRBD1	TRBV28
CAISAEQGINEQFF	TRBJ2-1	TRBD1	TRBV10-3
CASLRTGGQPQHF	TRBJ1-5	TRBD1	TRBV5-8
CASSPTTSTDTQYF	TRBJ2-3	NA	TRBV7-2
CASSLYSVRGETQYF	TRBJ2-5	NA	TRBV7-9
CASSLGTGGYEQYF	TRBJ2-7	TRBD1	TRBV11-2
CSVGGGGEKLFF	TRBJ1-4	NA	TRBV29-1
CASSWTSGSTDTQYF	TRBJ2-3	TRBD2	TRBV6-6
CASSLGVANYGYTF	TRBJ1-2	NA	TRBV2
CASSTRTGFEQFF	TRBJ2-1	TRBD1	TRBV19